A single sample gave rise to the 22 T cell receptor beta chains below, sequenced in a study of HIV-infected patients and healthy controls. Follow-up blood was drawn about 14 weeks, roughly three months, after antiretroviral therapy began. No cell fractionation was done, so the repertoire covers all unsorted peripheral blood T cells. Alpha and beta constant-region primers primed reverse transcription of around 550 ng RNA. Using multiplexing indices, alpha and beta chain libraries were generated apart by chain-specific third strand synthesis. TCRdb independently ran MiXCR on the 5' RACE reads; one entry per CDR3 protein. The data contain 14,000 or so distinct CDR3 sequences, 9% to 15% of them singletons. Sample: blood, taken during antiretroviral therapy. These receptors all come from an adult with HIV infection. The donor label of this sample is uncertain.

This clonotype was observed at least ten times. The genes are TRBV28 and TRBJ2-3; D possibly corresponds to TRBD1 (6 bases). V lost 5 bases, J lost 3 bases, and 15 bases lay in between. This CDR3 comprises 15 residues. CDR1 and CDR2 (germline): MDHEN, SYDVKM. DNA of the CDR3: TGTGCCAGCAGTCGCCAACAGGGTAGAACAGATACGCAGTATTTT. This gives the protein CASSRQQGRTDTQYF. Filled out from reference TRBV28 and TRBJ2-3, the complete variable domain reads DVKVTQSSRYLVKRTGEKVFLECVQDMDHENMFWYRQDPGLGLRLIYFSYDVKMKEKGDIPEGYSVSREKKERFSLILESASTNQTSMYLCASSRQQGRTDTQYFGPGTRLTVL.

This clonotype was detected ten times or more. In DNA, the CDR3 is TGTGCCAGCAGTTTCAGGCAGGGGGGGGCCTACGAGCAGTACTTC. Translating gives CASSFRQGGAYEQYF. V and J are TRBV12-3 or TRBV12-4 and TRBJ2-7; D tentatively reads TRBD1 or TRBD2 (7 bases each). The CDR3 consists of 15 residues. The V and J ends lost 3 bases and 2 bases respectively, with 14 bases between them.

In this sample, this clonotype turned up a few times. The rearrangement joins TRBV5-4 to TRBJ2-1; 7 bases match TRBD2. Looked up from germline, CDR1 is SGHNT and CDR2 is YYREEE (reference sequence). The CDR3 has 15 amino acids. Unmatched junction bases numbered 7, after V lost 2 bases and J lost 5 bases. This chain's CDR3 is CASSFRTGGNNEQFF. As DNA, the CDR3 is TGTGCCAGCAGCTTCAGGACGGGGGGAAACAATGAGCAGTTCTTC.

The V call is TRBV7-2, the J call TRBJ2-5, with 14 bases aligning to TRBD2. Trimming took 5 bases from V and 6 from J; bases not matched to a gene: 11. The CDR3 covers 17 residues. Per germline, CDR1 SGHTA and CDR2 FQGNSA. DNA for the CDR3: TGTGCCAGCAGCAGAGAGGGGACTAGCGGGAGTCGGCAGACCCAGTACTTC. Its translation: CASSREGTSGSRQTQYF.

This clonotype was observed a handful of times. The rearrangement joins TRBV4-1 to TRBJ2-5; 7 bases agree with TRBD1. Germline V gene data show CDR1 as MGHRA and CDR2 as YSYEKL. CDR3 length equals 14 residues. The V and J ends lost 4 bases and 5 bases, in that order; junction bases with no gene match: 7. The CDR3 protein is CASSPAGTAETQYF. The CDR3 DNA reads as TGCGCCAGCAGCCCGGCCGGGACAGCTGAGACCCAGTACTTC.

This clonotype was counted at least ten times. The CDR3 is CASSQERAQESLHF. CDR3 nucleotide sequence: TGCGCCAGCAGCCAAGAACGGGCGCAGGAATCCCTCCACTTT. The J gene is TRBJ1-6, the V gene TRBV4-1; D remains ambiguous. In germline, CDR1 is MGHRA, CDR2 YSYEKL. Trimming removed 0 bases at V and 14 bases at J, with 14 bases between. The CDR3 is made up of 14 amino acids.

The CDR3 reads CASSLVSVSSNEQFF. CDR3 in DNA: TGTGCCAGCAGCTTAGTAAGCGTAAGCTCCAATGAGCAGTTCTTC. V usage is TRBV7-2 and J usage is TRBJ2-1; no firm D call. CDR3 length: 15 residues. Germline-derived CDR1 and CDR2 are SGHTA and FQGNSA. V was cut by 1 base and J by 6 bases, with 13 bases left in between. Full variable domain (outside the CDR3, taken from reference TRBV7-2 and TRBJ2-1): GAGVSQSPSNKVTEKGKDVELRCDPISGHTALYWYRQSLGQGLEFLIYFQGNSAPDKSGLPSDRFSAERTGGSVSTLTIQRTQQEDSAVYLCASSLVSVSSNEQFFGPGTRLTVL.

Many counts were recorded for this clonotype. The rearrangement uses TRBV5-6 and TRBJ2-5; D unclear. V dropped 5 bases and J dropped 1 base, with 6 bases sitting between them. The CDR3 has 12 residues. Germline V CDR1 and CDR2: SGHDT, YYEEEE. CDR3 nucleotide sequence: TGTGCCAGCAGTTTACTCCAAGAGACCCAGTACTTC. It encodes CASSLLQETQYF.

The table lists this clonotype with many counts. The chain employs TRBV5-4 and TRBJ2-7; 16 bases map to TRBD2. CDR3 length: 16 residues. The germline V gene encodes CDR1 SGHNT and CDR2 YYREEE (reference sequence). V was pared by 5 bases and J by 6 bases, with 8 bases of the junction left unmatched. CDR3 sequence: CASRTGTSGRASEQYF. The CDR3 DNA reads TGTGCCAGCAGGACCGGGACTAGCGGGAGGGCCTCCGAGCAGTACTTC.

There are many counts of this clonotype. This chain connects TRBV5-1 to TRBJ2-3; 7 positions agree with TRBD2. V was pared by 2 bases and J by 4 bases, with 7 bases of the junction left unmatched. Germline CDR1 reads SGHRS; CDR2 reads YFSETQ. CDR3 length: 15 amino acids. The CDR3 reads CASSFGLVDADTQYF. CDR3 coding DNA: TGCGCCAGCAGCTTCGGACTAGTTGATGCAGATACGCAGTATTTT.

This clonotype was seen a handful of times. V usage is TRBV10-3 and J usage is TRBJ2-3, with 9 nucleotides matching TRBD2. V lost 4 bases to trimming and J lost 0 bases; unmatched junction nucleotides: 5. This CDR3 is 16 amino acids long. The germline V gene encodes CDR1 ENHRY and CDR2 SYGVKD. This CDR3 is CAISAGTSRSTDTQYF. CDR3 sequence (DNA): TGTGCCATCAGTGCCGGGACTAGCAGAAGCACAGATACGCAGTATTTT.

This clonotype was counted ten times or more. CDR3 residues: CASRWGGANSPLHF. DNA of the CDR3: TGTGCCAGCAGATGGGGGGGTGCTAATTCACCCCTCCACTTT. The gene calls are TRBV5-5 and TRBJ1-6; tentative D call: TRBD1 (5 bases). The V end lost 5 bases, the J end lost 6 bases, and 12 bases lay between the germline ends. The CDR3 contains 14 residues. Looked up from germline, CDR1 is SGHKS and CDR2 is YYEKEE (reference sequence).

This clonotype was picked up a small number of times. V and J are TRBV11-2 and TRBJ2-7; D ambiguous. The V gene's germline CDR1 is SGHAT and CDR2 FQNNGV. The germline V and J ends were trimmed by 5 bases and 6 bases, with 11 bases remaining between them. The CDR3 runs to 12 residues. The CDR3 is CASSPIRVEQYF. The CDR3 DNA reads TGTGCCAGCAGCCCGATAAGGGTCGAGCAGTACTTC.

V and J are TRBV5-4 and TRBJ2-3; 12 bases fit TRBD2. Germline V gives CDR1 SGHNT, CDR2 YYREEE (reference sequence). The CDR3 spans 15 residues. With V trimmed by 2 bases and J by 5 bases, 3 bases remained unmatched. The CDR3 sequence: CASSFTTSGGDTQYF. CDR3 nucleotide sequence: TGTGCCAGCAGCTTCACGACTAGCGGGGGAGATACGCAGTATTTT. Full variable domain (remainder filled in from reference TRBV5-4 and TRBJ2-3): ETGVTQSPTHLIKTRGQQVTLRCSSQSGHNTVSWYQQALGQGPQFIFQYYREEENGRGNFPPRFSGLQFPNYSSELNVNALELDDSALYLCASSFTTSGGDTQYFGPGTRLTVL.

This clonotype was seen ten or more times. This chain links TRBV9 with TRBJ2-7; D call uncertain. This CDR3 contains 15 residues. V lost 0 bases to trimming and J lost 1 base, with 11 bases between them. Germline CDR1 SGDLS, CDR2 YYNGEE. As DNA, the CDR3 is TGTGCCAGCAGCGTAGAGGCCCTAGGGTCCTACGAGCAGTACTTC. Amino acids: CASSVEALGSYEQYF.

This clonotype has at least ten counts. The gene calls are TRBV12-3 or TRBV12-4 and TRBJ1-5; D remains ambiguous. The CDR3 consists of 14 residues. V dropped 8 bases and J dropped 2 bases, with 13 bases sitting between them. The CDR3 nucleotides read TGTGCCAGCCTATACGGGGTTCGCAATCAGCCCCAGCATTTT. Amino acids: CASLYGVRNQPQHF.

The gene calls are TRBV20-1 and TRBJ2-3; 12 positions agree with TRBD2. In germline, CDR1 is DFQATT, CDR2 SNEGSKA (reference sequence). J gave up 7 bases and V 1 base, and 6 bases lay outside the gene matches. The CDR3 totals 15 residues. CDR3 amino acids: CSARAPGLAGYTQYF. The CDR3, as DNA: TGCAGTGCTAGAGCCCCGGGACTAGCGGGCTATACGCAGTATTTT.

This clonotype has ten or more counts. The chain employs TRBV5-1 and TRBJ1-1; D is undetermined. Trimming stripped 2 bases from V and 0 bases from J, with 8 bases between. The CDR3 loop spans 14 amino acids. Germline-derived CDR1 and CDR2 are SGHRS and YFSETQ. The CDR3 nucleotides read TGCGCCAGCAGCTTATCCGGGATGAACACTGAAGCTTTCTTT. Translation gives CASSLSGMNTEAFF.

This clonotype showed up many times. This chain links TRBV20-1 with TRBJ2-3; TRBD2 might be the D (6 bases). This CDR3 is 15 amino acids long. From germline, CDR1 is DFQATT and CDR2 SNEGSKA (reference sequence). Deletions cut 0 bases from V and 2 bases from J, with 12 bases between. The CDR3 DNA reads as TGCAGTGCTAGAGATCTGGGGACTCCCACAGATACGCAGTATTTT. This sequence encodes CSARDLGTPTDTQYF.

This clonotype was recorded at least ten times. The CDR3 loop reads CASSHPMLYNEQFF. For the CDR3, the DNA is TGTGCCAGCAGCCATCCCATGCTCTACAATGAGCAGTTCTTC. This chain connects TRBV16 to TRBJ2-1; no clear D gene. V shed 3 bases and J shed 3 bases, with 9 bases lying between them. This CDR3 contains 14 residues. Germline V gives CDR1 KGHSY, CDR2 FQNENV.

This clonotype was seen at least ten times. This rearrangement joins TRBV7-2 to TRBJ2-3; TRBD2 matches at 11 bases. This CDR3 has 14 amino acids. Looked up from germline, CDR1 is SGHTA and CDR2 is FQGNSA. The V segment lost 6 bases and the J segment 3 bases; nucleotides outside the gene matches: 2. The CDR3 DNA reads TGTGCCAGCAGTCGACTAGCGGGGACAGATACGCAGTATTTT. This sequence encodes CASSRLAGTDTQYF.

In its sample, this clonotype was seen many times. V is TRBV7-2 and J is TRBJ2-7, with 7 positions matching TRBD2. V was pared by 1 base and J by 2 bases, with 5 bases of the junction left unmatched. The CDR3 has 15 amino acids. The germline V gene has CDR1 SGHTA and CDR2 FQGNSA. CDR3 bases: TGTGCCAGCAGCTTAGGCGGGAGCGGCACCTACGAGCAGTACTTC. Its protein product is CASSLGGSGTYEQYF.